Below are 4 T cell receptor beta chains sequenced from a single sample in a study of circulating and synovial CD4+ cells in juvenile arthritis. Assay used: immunoSEQ multiplex PCR; TCRdb lists only in-frame clones, some missing. The sample has some 33,000 clones, approximately 94% seen once. What was sequenced was CD4+ T cells from blood. The receptors come from a human donor with juvenile idiopathic arthritis.

This chain joins TRBV7-2 and TRBJ2-2; D is unresolved. The CDR3 is 15 amino acids. From germline, CDR1 is SGHTA and CDR2 FQGNSA. The ends were cut back, 0 bases at V and 4 bases at J, with 9 bases in the middle. CDR3 residues: CASSLATAPTGELFF. The CDR3 DNA reads as TGTGCCAGCAGCTTAGCCACAGCACCCACCGGGGAGCTGTTTTTT.

The rearrangement uses TRBV27 and TRBJ2-1; 11 bases are a match to TRBD1. Germline loops: CDR1 MNHEY, CDR2 SMNVEV (reference sequence). Trimming at V came to 5 bases and at J to 4 bases, leaving 10 bases not matched to a gene. This CDR3 has 17 residues. CDR3: CASSLIGQGARYNEQFF. The DNA of the CDR3 is TGTGCCAGCAGTCTAATCGGACAGGGGGCGCGATACAATGAGCAGTTCTTC.

The CDR3 coding sequence is TGTGCCATCAGGGGGACACAACGCGGCGAGCAGTACTTC. Its translation is CAIRGTQRGEQYF. J is TRBJ2-7 and V is TRBV10-3; D is possibly TRBD1 (6 bases). V dropped 6 bases and J dropped 6 bases, with 15 bases sitting between them. The CDR3 totals 13 residues. The germline V gene encodes CDR1 ENHRY and CDR2 SYGVKD.

This chain links TRBV7-3 with TRBJ2-7; D is perhaps TRBD1 (6 bases). The V gene's germline CDR1 is SGHTA and CDR2 FQGTGA. The CDR3 is 14 amino acids. V shed 5 bases and J shed 1 base, with 12 bases lying between them. CDR3 residues: CASSRGTSSYEQYF. The DNA for the CDR3 is TGTGCCAGCAGCCGTGGGACATCTTCCTACGAGCAGTACTTC.